These 30 T cell receptor beta chains were sequenced from one sample in a study of spatial heterogeneity in lung cancer. In TCRdb, the 5' RACE reads were re-called with MiXCR into one record per CDR3 protein. The table has 39,000 or so distinct CDR3 sequences, 3.1% seen once. The time point is: sample taken at primary tumor resection. The source was normal lung tissue next to the tumor, collected at surgery. The source of these receptors is a male donor with early-stage non-small cell lung cancer.

This clonotype showed up many times. The chain employs TRBV5-1 and TRBJ1-4, with D uncertain. CDR1 SGHRS and CDR2 YFSETQ come from the germline V gene. The CDR3 is made up of 14 amino acids. V lost 4 bases and J lost 6, with 13 bases in between. This chain's CDR3 is CASSRAGSYEKLFF. CDR3 sequence (DNA): TGCGCCAGCAGCCGGGCGGGAAGTTATGAAAAACTGTTTTTT. The full variable domain, rest sourced from reference TRBV5-1 and TRBJ1-4, is KAGVTQTPRYLIKTRGQQVTLSCSPISGHRSVSWYQQTPGQGLQFLFEYFSETQRNKGNFPGRFSGRQFSNSRSEMNVSTLELGDSALYLCASSRAGSYEKLFFGSGTQLSVL.

In this sample, this clonotype turned up many times. V gene TRBV24-1 combines with J gene TRBJ2-2; D may be TRBD2 (6 bases). The CDR3 totals 15 residues. V was shortened by 5 bases and J by 5 bases, with 14 bases between the two germline ends. CDR1 and CDR2 from the germline V gene are KGHDR and SFDVKD. CDR3 nucleotides: TGTGCCACCAGTGGGTTCACAGGAGGGACCGGGGAGCTGTTTTTT. It yields the protein CATSGFTGGTGELFF.

Only a few counts were recorded for this clonotype. The chain joins TRBV29-1 to TRBJ2-5, with D possibly TRBD1 on 6 matching bases. V lost 6 bases and J 4 bases, leaving 6 bases between the germline ends. From germline, CDR1 is SQVTM and CDR2 ANQGSEA. This CDR3 contains 10 residues. In nucleotides, the CDR3 is TGCAGCGTGGGGGCAGAGACCCAGTACTTC. Translated, it gives CSVGAETQYF.

In its sample, this clonotype was seen many times. The V gene is TRBV5-5, the J gene TRBJ2-1, with 7 bases fitting TRBD2. CDR3 length: 15 amino acids. Germline CDR1 reads SGHKS; CDR2 reads YYEKEE (reference sequence). The ends lost 4 bases at V and 7 bases at J; junction bases unmatched: 11. The CDR3 spells CASSNYGIGGNEQFF. Written as DNA, the CDR3 is TGTGCCAGCAGCAATTACGGAATCGGGGGGAATGAGCAGTTCTTC.

The rearrangement uses TRBV4-1 and TRBJ2-3; maybe TRBD2 (5 bases). The V and J ends lost 0 bases and 4 bases respectively, with 11 bases between them. Germline values: CDR1 MGHRA, CDR2 YSYEKL. The CDR3 extends over 15 amino acids. Written as DNA, the CDR3 is TGCGCCAGCAGCCAAGATTGGCTAGCCTCAGATACGCAGTATTTT. Protein: CASSQDWLASDTQYF.

The sample holds many counts of this clonotype. V usage is TRBV27 and J usage is TRBJ2-7; D tentatively reads TRBD1 or TRBD2 (5 bases each). CDR1 MNHEY and CDR2 SMNVEV come from the germline V gene (reference sequence). Trimming stripped 8 bases from V and 5 bases from J, with 16 bases between. The length of the CDR3 is 13 residues. CDR3 residues: CASAGDRGDEQYF. The CDR3 coding sequence is TGTGCCAGCGCCGGGGACCGAGGCGACGAGCAGTACTTC.

This clonotype was recorded a few times. This chain connects TRBV10-2 to TRBJ2-7; 14 positions match TRBD2. The CDR3 runs 16 residues. Germline lookup yields CDR1 WSHSY and CDR2 SAAADI. Losses at the gene ends were 7 bases for V and 4 bases for J; bases not matched to a gene: 9. The CDR3 region is CASTSRGLAGGYEQYF. DNA for the CDR3: TGCGCCAGCACCTCCAGAGGACTAGCGGGAGGTTACGAGCAGTACTTC.

The chain carries TRBV5-1 and TRBJ1-2; the match to TRBD1 covers 10 bases. This CDR3 region has 14 residues. With 0 bases clipped from V and 6 bases from J, the junction kept 2 bases outside the gene matches. Germline assignment: CDR1 SGHRS and CDR2 YFSETQ. The DNA for the CDR3 is TGCGCCAGCAGCTTGGAGACAGGGGGCAATGGCTACACCTTC. Its protein product is CASSLETGGNGYTF.

This clonotype was observed many times. The chain links TRBV5-1 to TRBJ2-5; 9 bases line up with TRBD1. This CDR3 comprises 13 residues. Germline assignment: CDR1 SGHRS and CDR2 YFSETQ. J was trimmed by 11 bases and V by 4 bases; bases with no gene match: 9. The CDR3 loop reads CASSPPGTGLQYF. CDR3 coding DNA: TGCGCCAGCAGCCCCCCCGGGACAGGGCTTCAGTACTTC.

This clonotype was observed many times. The gene calls are TRBV24-1 and TRBJ2-2, with 8 bases fitting TRBD2. Germline assignment: CDR1 KGHDR and CDR2 SFDVKD. The CDR3 runs to 13 residues. Trimming took 9 bases from V and 4 from J; bases not matched to a gene: 3. The CDR3 loop reads CATLAGTTGELFF. The CDR3 DNA reads as TGTGCCACCTTAGCGGGAACCACCGGGGAGCTGTTTTTT.

This clonotype came up many times. V and J are TRBV7-7 and TRBJ2-5, with D maybe TRBD2 (6 bases). The CDR3 loop spans 13 amino acids. Trimming removed 5 bases at V and 1 base at J, with 8 bases between. CDR1 and CDR2 (germline): SSHAT, FNYEAQ (reference sequence). The CDR3 reads CASSRDFQETQYF. The DNA for the CDR3 is TGTGCCAGCAGCCGGGACTTCCAAGAGACCCAGTACTTC.

Many counts were recorded for this clonotype. The chain links TRBV6-1 to TRBJ2-2; a weak D match, TRBD1 (5 bases). There are 15 residues in the CDR3. CDR1 and CDR2 from the germline V gene are MNHNS and SASEGT. With 6 bases removed from V and 0 bases from J, the gap between germline ends came to 11 bases. Here the CDR3 reads CASSLQVANTGELFF. CDR3 DNA: TGTGCCAGCAGCCTACAGGTTGCGAACACCGGGGAGCTGTTTTTT.

This clonotype turned up a few times. V and J are TRBV5-5 and TRBJ2-5; 8 nucleotides align to TRBD1. Germline CDR1 SGHKS, CDR2 YYEKEE (reference sequence). The CDR3 runs 15 residues. Trimming cost V 2 bases and J 1 base; bases outside gene matches: 4. In DNA form, the CDR3 reads TGTGCCAGCAGCTTATACGGACAGGGCCAAGAGACCCAGTACTTC. Protein sequence: CASSLYGQGQETQYF.

This clonotype was seen at least ten times. The chain joins TRBV6-5 to TRBJ1-2, with a possible D match to TRBD1 (5 bases). Germline V gene data show CDR1 as MNHEY and CDR2 as SVGAGI. The CDR3 has 17 residues. Between the trimmed V and J ends, which lost 5 bases and 3 bases, there was a span of 22 bases. As DNA, the CDR3 is TGTGCCAGCAGTAGCCAACTACCCCGGGACCTCTACTATGGCTACACCTTC. The encoded protein is CASSSQLPRDLYYGYTF.

This clonotype appeared many times. The chain combines TRBV28 with TRBJ1-3; D gene uncertain. The CDR3 runs to 13 residues. The V gene lost 4 bases and the J gene lost 4 bases, with 8 bases spanning the gap. Germline lookup yields CDR1 MDHEN and CDR2 SYDVKM. The CDR3 protein is CASSYISGNTIYF. CDR3 DNA sequence: TGTGCCAGCAGTTACATCTCGGGAAACACCATATATTTT.

This clonotype has a count of ten or more. This sequence joins TRBV10-3 and TRBJ2-3, with a possible D match to TRBD1 (5 bases). The CDR3 totals 13 residues. V lost 3 bases and J lost 8, with 12 bases in between. Germline CDR1 and CDR2: ENHRY and SYGVKD. CDR3 sequence (DNA): TGTGCCATCAGTGACCCCCAGGGTACTACGCAGTATTTT. Encoded protein: CAISDPQGTTQYF.

At least ten counts were recorded for this clonotype. This chain links TRBV7-8 with TRBJ1-2; D unclear. V lost 5 bases and J lost 4, with 11 bases in between. There are 13 residues in the CDR3. From germline, CDR1 is SGHVS and CDR2 FQNEAQ. This CDR3 is CASSQTPLYGYTF. For the CDR3, the DNA is TGTGCCAGCAGCCAGACCCCCCTCTATGGCTACACCTTC.

Many counts were recorded for this clonotype. The genes are TRBV20-1 and TRBJ2-2; the D is unclear. This CDR3 region has 15 residues. V was shortened by 3 bases and J by 4 bases, with 15 bases between the two germline ends. Per germline, CDR1 DFQATT and CDR2 SNEGSKA (reference sequence). The CDR3 spells CSARSPERRTGELFF. The CDR3 coding sequence is TGCAGTGCTAGGTCCCCAGAGAGGCGCACCGGGGAGCTGTTTTTT.

This clonotype was seen many times. In nucleotides, the CDR3 is TGTGCCAGCAGCTTAGGAGGGTCTTATGGCTACACCTTC. This encodes CASSLGGSYGYTF. V gene TRBV7-2 combines with J gene TRBJ1-2; D unresolved. The CDR3 is 13 amino acids. The germline CDR1 and CDR2 sequences are SGHTA and FQGNSA. V was clipped by 1 base and J by 5 bases, with 8 bases between them. The variable domain in full, completed from reference TRBV7-2 and TRBJ1-2, reads GAGVSQSPSNKVTEKGKDVELRCDPISGHTALYWYRQSLGQGLEFLIYFQGNSAPDKSGLPSDRFSAERTGGSVSTLTIQRTQQEDSAVYLCASSLGGSYGYTFGSGTRLTVV.

Ten or more counts support this clonotype. The chain joins TRBV24-1 to TRBJ2-3, with D hard to call. With 6 bases removed from V and 5 bases from J, the gap between germline ends came to 5 bases. This CDR3 is 11 amino acids long. Germline V gene data show CDR1 as KGHDR and CDR2 as SFDVKD. CDR3 DNA: TGTGCCACCAGTCTAGAAGATACGCAGTATTTT. Its protein is CATSLEDTQYF.

This clonotype was seen more than once but under ten times. The chain links TRBV18 to TRBJ1-1; D remains unclear. The V and J ends lost 3 bases and 7 bases respectively, with 12 bases between them. CDR1 is KGHSH and CDR2 is LQKENI in the germline V gene. The CDR3 length is 13 residues. The CDR3 is CASSPSQENEAFF. CDR3 nucleotide sequence: TGTGCCAGCTCACCGTCTCAGGAGAATGAAGCTTTCTTT. The full variable domain, its missing parts supplied by reference TRBV18 and TRBJ1-1, is NAGVMQNPRHLVRRRGQEARLRCSPMKGHSHVYWYRQLPEEGLKFMVYLQKENIIDESGMPKERFSAEFPKEGPSILRIQQVVRGDSAAYFCASSPSQENEAFFGQGTRLTVV.

This clonotype was seen at least ten times. The chain employs TRBV3-1 and TRBJ2-3, with TRBD2 matching over 9 bases. The CDR3 totals 15 residues. Looked up from germline, CDR1 is LGHDT and CDR2 is YNNKEL (reference sequence). Unmatched junction bases numbered 5, after V lost 6 bases and J lost 1 base. CDR3 nucleotide sequence: TGTGCCAGCAGACGAGGCGGGGGGGGCACAGATACGCAGTATTTT. This translates into CASRRGGGGTDTQYF.

This clonotype was detected ten times or more. The chain joins TRBV10-3 to TRBJ2-1, with 10 bases identical to TRBD2. The CDR3 length is 13 residues. The germline CDR1 and CDR2 sequences are ENHRY and SYGVKD. V shed 4 bases and J 8 bases; nucleotides not matched to a gene: 2. CDR3 sequence: CAISASGSDEQFF. CDR3 in DNA: TGTGCCATCAGTGCTAGCGGGAGTGATGAGCAGTTCTTC.

This clonotype has at least ten counts. CDR3 DNA sequence: TGCAGTGCTCACGACGGGAGATCCAATCAGCCCCAGCATTTT. Translated, it gives CSAHDGRSNQPQHF. The chain joins TRBV20-1 to TRBJ1-5; D is unclear. The CDR3 has 14 amino acids. V lost 5 bases and J lost 3, with 14 bases in between. Germline V gene lookup returns CDR1 DFQATT and CDR2 SNEGSKA (reference sequence).

This clonotype came up many times. The rearrangement joins TRBV2 to TRBJ2-2; TRBD1 is a possible D gene (6 bases). The germline V gene has CDR1 SNHLY and CDR2 FYNNEI. The CDR3 sequence is 13 residues long. V was trimmed by 4 bases and J by 6 bases, leaving 9 bases between them. The CDR3 loop is CASSARQAGELFF. The CDR3 nucleotides read TGTGCCAGCAGTGCCCGACAGGCCGGGGAGCTGTTTTTT.

This clonotype was recorded many times. The chain couples TRBV10-3 to TRBJ2-3; D is possibly TRBD1 (6 bases). This CDR3 region has 17 residues. V shed 0 bases and J shed 1 base, with 14 bases lying between them. Germline V gene data show CDR1 as ENHRY and CDR2 as SYGVKD. CDR3 in amino acids: CAISESLSRGGTDTQYF. The CDR3, as DNA: TGTGCCATCAGTGAGTCACTGTCCAGGGGAGGCACAGATACGCAGTATTTT.

This clonotype has at least ten counts. The chain couples TRBV5-1 to TRBJ1-6; 8 nucleotides line up with TRBD1. The germline V gene has CDR1 SGHRS and CDR2 YFSETQ. The CDR3 runs 14 residues. V lost 4 bases to trimming and J lost 7 bases; unmatched junction nucleotides: 4. This CDR3 reads CASSLDRVNSPLHF. The CDR3 coding sequence is TGCGCCAGCAGCCTGGACAGGGTGAATTCACCCCTCCACTTT.

This clonotype occurred many times. The rearrangement links TRBV3-1 to TRBJ2-1; tentatively, D is TRBD2 (5 bases). Germline assignment: CDR1 LGHDT and CDR2 YNNKEL (reference sequence). Trimming removed 3 bases from V and 12 bases from J, with 9 bases in between. CDR3 length: 11 amino acids. CDR3 DNA sequence: TGTGCCAGCAGCCATGCAGAGGGGCAGTTCTTC. It specifies CASSHAEGQFF.

In this sample, this clonotype turned up many times. V usage is TRBV19 and J usage is TRBJ2-5; D remains unclear. The CDR3 consists of 15 residues. V lost 3 bases and J lost 1, with 12 bases in between. Germline lookup yields CDR1 LNHDA and CDR2 SQIVND (reference sequence). The CDR3, as DNA: TGTGCCAGTAGTATCATGGTGGCCCGCCAAGAGACCCAGTACTTC. Its protein is CASSIMVARQETQYF.

This clonotype was detected many times. The gene calls are TRBV2 and TRBJ1-1; unclear D gene. V was cut by 4 bases and J by 14 bases, with 17 bases left in between. The CDR3 sequence is 12 residues long. Germline loops: CDR1 SNHLY, CDR2 FYNNEI. The CDR3 region is CASSGEQSAKFF. The CDR3 DNA reads TGTGCCAGCAGTGGGGAACAGAGTGCGAAATTCTTT.